The 10 T cell receptor beta chains presented below share a single source sample, sequenced in a study of blood T cell repertoires in COVID-19. The assay was immunoSEQ multiplex PCR, and TCRdb's table has in-frame clones only and misses some. The sample has some 100,000 clones; roughly four fifths are singletons. Material for sequencing was peripheral blood. These receptors all stem from a human donor in a cohort sampled during active COVID-19.

This clone has a handful of counts. The chain couples TRBV11-2 to TRBJ1-2; 7 bases match TRBD1. CDR1 is SGHAT, CDR2 FQNNGV, per germline. The V and J ends lost 5 bases and 6 bases, in that order; junction bases with no gene match: 12. The length of the CDR3 is 15 residues. The DNA of the CDR3 is TGTGCCAGCAGCCGCTTCACAGCACAGGGGAATGGCTACACCTTC. It translates to CASSRFTAQGNGYTF. Filled out from reference TRBV11-2 and TRBJ1-2, the complete variable domain reads EAGVAQSPRYKIIEKRQSVAFWCNPISGHATLYWYQQILGQGPKLLIQFQNNGVVDDSQLPKDRFSAERLKGVDSTLKIQPAKLEDSAVYLCASSRFTAQGNGYTFGSGTRLTVV.

The chain combines TRBV3-1 (or the pseudogene TRBV3-2) with TRBJ2-1, with TRBD2 matching over 11 bases. J gave up 1 base and V 3 bases, and 2 bases lay outside the gene matches. CDR1 and CDR2 (germline): LGHDT, YNNKEL (reference sequence). This CDR3 has 16 amino acids. The CDR3 reads CASSQTSGVSYNEQFF. For the CDR3, the DNA is TGTGCCAGCAGCCAGACTAGCGGGGTTTCCTACAATGAGCAGTTCTTC.

This chain joins TRBV24-1 and TRBJ2-3, with TRBD2 as a possible D gene (6 bases). Germline values: CDR1 KGHDR, CDR2 SFDVKD. V was shortened by 4 bases and J by 0 bases, with 13 bases between the two germline ends. There are 16 residues in the CDR3. CDR3 sequence reads: CATSDWDSASTDTQYF. Here the CDR3 DNA reads TGTGCCACCAGTGACTGGGACTCGGCTAGCACAGATACGCAGTATTTT.

V is TRBV6-2 or TRBV6-3 and J is TRBJ1-2; 7 positions match TRBD1. The V gene's germline CDR1 is MNHEY and CDR2 SVGEGT. This CDR3 spans 15 amino acids. Trimming took 4 bases from V and 4 from J; bases not matched to a gene: 9. The CDR3, as DNA: TGTGCCAGCAGTTCCCGACAGGGAGCCCTCTATGGCTACACCTTC. It specifies CASSSRQGALYGYTF.

This rearrangement joins TRBV6-5 to TRBJ1-1, with 7 bases identical to TRBD1. Trimming cost V 6 bases and J 6 bases; bases outside gene matches: 4. In germline, CDR1 is MNHEY, CDR2 SVGAGI. The CDR3 has 12 amino acids. The CDR3 DNA is TGTGCCAGCAGACACAGGGGATCTGAAGCTTTCTTT. Protein product: CASRHRGSEAFF.

This sequence joins TRBV27 and TRBJ1-6, with 10 bases lining up with TRBD1. The CDR3 is 14 residues long. Trimming at V came to 5 bases and at J to 13 bases, leaving 8 bases not matched to a gene. Germline V gene lookup returns CDR1 MNHEY and CDR2 SMNVEV (reference sequence). CDR3 in amino acids: CASSPGQGPFPLHF. The CDR3 DNA sequence: TGTGCCAGCAGTCCGGGACAGGGGCCCTTCCCCCTCCACTTT.

The J gene is TRBJ2-7, the V gene TRBV12-5, with 11 bases lining up with TRBD2. The CDR3 totals 17 residues. Germline values: CDR1 LGHNT, CDR2 FRNRAP. Trimming took 0 bases from V and 2 from J; bases not matched to a gene: 6. The CDR3 loop is CASGLVLGSGGAYEQYF. In DNA form, the CDR3 reads TGTGCTAGTGGTTTGGTACTAGGTAGCGGGGGGGCCTACGAGCAGTACTTC. The variable domain in full, completed from reference TRBV12-5 and TRBJ2-7, reads DARVTQTPRHKVTEMGQEVTMRCQPILGHNTVFWYRQTMMQGLELLAYFRNRAPLDDSGMPKDRFSAEMPDATLATLKIQPSEPRDSAVYFCASGLVLGSGGAYEQYFGPGTRLTVT.

This chain joins TRBV7-8 and TRBJ2-5, with D possibly matching TRBD1 (6 bases). CDR1 and CDR2 from the germline V gene are SGHVS and FQNEAQ. V lost 5 bases and J 5 bases, leaving 15 bases between the germline ends. The CDR3 runs 14 residues. The DNA for the CDR3 is TGTGCCAGCAGCGCAATACAGGGTTCTGAGACCCAGTACTTC. Its protein is CASSAIQGSETQYF.

The genes are TRBV5-4 and TRBJ1-6; tentative D call: TRBD1 (5 bases). The germline V and J ends were trimmed by 0 bases and 7 bases, with 17 bases remaining between them. The germline V gene encodes CDR1 SGHNT and CDR2 YYREEE (reference sequence). The CDR3 has 17 residues. The CDR3 loop reads CASSLAFQGLSNSPLHF. The CDR3 nucleotides read TGTGCCAGCAGCTTGGCCTTCCAGGGTCTAAGCAATTCACCCCTCCACTTT. Together with reference TRBV5-4 and TRBJ1-6, the CDR3 gives the full variable domain: ETGVTQSPTHLIKTRGQQVTLRCSSQSGHNTVSWYQQALGQGPQFIFQYYREEENGRGNFPPRFSGLQFPNYSSELNVNALELDDSALYLCASSLAFQGLSNSPLHFGNGTRLTVT.

The chain carries TRBV5-1 and TRBJ2-2; D is perhaps TRBD1 (6 bases). CDR3 length: 13 amino acids. With 5 bases removed from V and 6 bases from J, the gap between germline ends came to 11 bases. Germline V CDR1 and CDR2: SGHRS, YFSETQ. The DNA of the CDR3 is TGCGCCAGCAGACAGGGCGGGTCCGGGGAGCTGTTTTTT. Amino acids: CASRQGGSGELFF.